This TCR beta chain was captured in a study of T cell changes during pregnancy in multiple sclerosis (dated by TCRdb to the late 2010s). For context, the study as a whole: The study looked at changes in the T cell repertoire across pregnancy in women with multiple sclerosis.

V loses 0 bases, J loses 4 bases, and the germline ends lie 12 bases apart. Reading the germline V gene gives CDR1 MNHEY and CDR2 SVGAGI. From the cysteine up to the phenylalanine, the CDR3 has a length of 15 residues. The kept DNA is CDR3 alone, 45 bases in frame from the first base. Library prep was done by the immunoSEQ multiplex PCR assay. Not all clones reach the TCRdb copy of this immuneACCESS table, which keeps in-frame sequences only. Checked studies attribute under half of the gap to unresolved V genes and leave the rest unexplained. Recorded for this sample are roughly 48,000 clones; 85% to 95% of them occurred a single time. More than 0.7% of the sample is taken by the ten largest. A note on this clone: The antigen it binds to is not known. No base qualities exist here, and no much larger clone lies one base off it.

The sequence is built from TRBV6-5 and TRBJ2-5; a weak D assignment points to TRBD2 (6 bases agree). Here the sequenced sample was CD4+ T cells from peripheral blood mononuclear cells, taken in the second trimester of pregnancy. This sequence originates from a female donor in good health, enrolled as a control in a pregnancy study. The nucleotides read TGTGCCAGCAGTTACTCGGGACTCGCCGGAGAGACCCAGTACTTC. This sequence encodes CASSYSGLAGETQYF.